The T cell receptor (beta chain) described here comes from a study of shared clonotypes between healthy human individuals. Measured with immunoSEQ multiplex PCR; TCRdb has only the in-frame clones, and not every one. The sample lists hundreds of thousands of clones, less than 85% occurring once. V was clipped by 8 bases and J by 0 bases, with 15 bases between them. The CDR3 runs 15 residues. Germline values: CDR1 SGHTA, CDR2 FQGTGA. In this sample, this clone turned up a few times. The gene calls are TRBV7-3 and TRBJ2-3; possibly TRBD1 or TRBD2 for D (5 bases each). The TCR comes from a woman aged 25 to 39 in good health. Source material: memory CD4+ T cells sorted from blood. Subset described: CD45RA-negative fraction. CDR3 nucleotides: TGTGCCAGCTCCGGGGCCTTTGGTAGCACAGATACGCAGTATTTT. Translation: CASSGAFGSTDTQYF.